These T cell receptor beta chains were read from a single sample in a study of T cell changes during pregnancy in multiple sclerosis. Sequenced by immunoSEQ multiplex PCR; TCRdb stores in-frame clones only, minus some. The data show 75,000 to 100,000 clones, 90% seen once. Sequencing used peripheral blood, obtained in the second trimester of pregnancy. The receptors were sampled from a female donor in good health, enrolled as a control in a pregnancy study. The CDR3 runs from the conserved cysteine through the conserved F or W. The D gene is left open where the match is weak. Not every row has a clone size; where given, it reads once, few, many or a size class.

CDR3: CASSYSTGTSDGYTF
DNA: TGTGCCAGCAGCTATTCGACAGGGACCTCTGATGGCTACACCTTC
V: TRBV7-9
J: TRBJ1-2
D: TRBD1
size: NA

CDR3: CASGPGLEYNEQFF
DNA: TGTGCCTCAGGCCCGGGACTAGAGTACAATGAGCAGTTCTTC
V: TRBV27
J: TRBJ2-1
D: TRBD2
size: NA

CDR3: CASSILGQVGGSYEQYF
DNA: TGTGCCAGCAGCATACTCGGACAGGTCGGTGGTTCCTACGAGCAGTACTTC
V: TRBV7-9
J: TRBJ2-7
D: TRBD1
size: few

CDR3: CASSLGTVYEQYF
DNA: TGTGCCAGCAGCTTAGGGACAGTCTACGAGCAGTACTTC
V: TRBV7-2
J: TRBJ2-7
D: NA
size: NA

CDR3: CASREASQTRHVGYEQYF
DNA: TGTGCCAGCAGAGAGGCCTCACAAACACGCCATGTTGGATACGAGCAGTACTTC
V: TRBV27
J: TRBJ2-7
D: NA
size: NA

CDR3: CASSWINWAREGGEKLFF
DNA: TGTGCCAGCAGTTGGATAAACTGGGCCCGGGAAGGGGGTGAAAAACTGTTTTTT
V: TRBV28
J: TRBJ1-4
D: NA
size: NA

CDR3: CASSLTQGAPGSPLHF
DNA: TGTGCCAGCAGCTTAACCCAGGGGGCGCCAGGATCACCCCTCCACTTT
V: TRBV7-2
J: TRBJ1-6
D: TRBD1
size: NA

CDR3: CASNEQGLPSEAFF
DNA: TGTGCCAGCAACGAACAGGGTTTACCCTCAGAAGCTTTCTTT
V: TRBV7-2
J: TRBJ1-1
D: NA
size: NA

CDR3: CASSLGALETGELFF
DNA: TGCGCCAGCAGCTTGGGGGCATTGGAAACCGGGGAGCTGTTTTTT
V: TRBV5-1
J: TRBJ2-2
D: NA
size: NA

CDR3: CASRCPGHRCQETQYF
DNA: TGTGCAAGTCGCTGCCCCGGACATAGGTGCCAAGAGACCCAGTACTTC
V: TRBV12-2
J: TRBJ2-5
D: NA
size: NA

CDR3: CASRALQGNLNTEAFF
DNA: TGTGCCAGCAGAGCACTCCAGGGGAACTTGAACACTGAAGCTTTCTTT
V: TRBV4-2
J: TRBJ1-1
D: NA
size: NA

CDR3: CASSLGTGIDGYTF
DNA: TGCGCCAGCAGCTTAGGGACAGGCATCGATGGCTACACCTTC
V: TRBV5-1
J: TRBJ1-2
D: TRBD1
size: NA

CDR3: CASSLSTRGQGLFTDTQYF
DNA: TGTGCCAGCAGTTTAAGCACTCGGGGACAGGGCCTGTTCACAGATACGCAGTATTTT
V: TRBV28
J: TRBJ2-3
D: TRBD1
size: NA

CDR3: CASSLTGTSGVGAKNIQYF
DNA: TGTGCCAGTAGTCTAACCGGGACTAGCGGGGTCGGGGCCAAAAACATTCAGTACTTC
V: TRBV19
J: TRBJ2-4
D: TRBD2
size: NA

CDR3: CASSLRLSLSYEQYF
DNA: TGTGCCAGCAGCTTACGACTCTCCCTCTCCTACGAGCAGTACTTC
V: TRBV7-2
J: TRBJ2-7
D: NA
size: once

CDR3: CASSYSTSGGNEQYF
DNA: TGTGCCAGCAGTTACTCGACTAGCGGGGGTAACGAGCAGTACTTC
V: TRBV6-6
J: TRBJ2-7
D: TRBD2
size: many

CDR3: CASSLTGATEAFF
DNA: TGCGCCAGCAGCCTAACAGGGGCTACTGAAGCTTTCTTT
V: TRBV4-1
J: TRBJ1-1
D: TRBD1
size: few

CDR3: CASSYRDRGAETQYF
DNA: TGCGCCAGCAGCTACCGGGACAGGGGTGCGGAGACCCAGTACTTC
V: TRBV5-1
J: TRBJ2-5
D: TRBD1
size: NA

CDR3: CASSPQASLQGAGGYTF
DNA: TGTGCCAGCTCACCACAAGCTTCTTTACAGGGGGCTGGAGGCTACACCTTC
V: TRBV18
J: TRBJ1-2
D: TRBD1
size: once

CDR3: CASSSGTGSHEQYF
DNA: TGTGCCAGCAGCTCCGGGACAGGGTCCCACGAGCAGTACTTC
V: TRBV11-3
J: TRBJ2-7
D: TRBD1
size: NA

CDR3: CASRPGLGVSEQYF
DNA: TGTGCCAGCAGGCCGGGACTAGGAGTGAGTGAGCAGTACTTC
V: TRBV7-9
J: TRBJ2-7
D: TRBD2
size: NA

CDR3: CASPHSTPRSGSYEQYF
DNA: TGTGCCAGCCCCCATAGCACGCCCCGTTCCGGCTCCTACGAGCAGTACTTC
V: TRBV25-1
J: TRBJ2-7
D: NA
size: NA

CDR3: CASSRDRQETQYF
DNA: TGTGCCAGCAGCCGCGACAGACAAGAGACCCAGTACTTC
V: TRBV4-2
J: TRBJ2-5
D: NA
size: NA

CDR3: CASGIGGGGQETQYF
DNA: TGTGCCAGCGGCATCGGTGGGGGGGGTCAAGAGACCCAGTACTTC
V: TRBV7-9
J: TRBJ2-5
D: TRBD2
size: once

CDR3: CASSLGLGDYGYTF
DNA: TGCGCCAGCAGCTTAGGCCTAGGGGACTATGGCTACACCTTC
V: TRBV5-1
J: TRBJ1-2
D: NA
size: NA

CDR3: CASSYSTGKRNTEAFF
DNA: TGTGCCAGCAGTTACTCGACCGGGAAAAGGAACACTGAAGCTTTCTTT
V: TRBV6-5
J: TRBJ1-1
D: NA
size: NA

CDR3: CASTTGDSTDTQYF
DNA: TGTGCCAGCACCACAGGGGATAGCACAGATACGCAGTATTTT
V: TRBV27
J: TRBJ2-3
D: TRBD1
size: NA

CDR3: CASSLESVSRGYTF
DNA: TGCGCCAGCAGCTTGGAATCGGTGTCCCGCGGCTACACCTTC
V: TRBV5-1
J: TRBJ1-2
D: NA
size: NA

CDR3: CASSSSGRTGELFF
DNA: TGTGCCAGCAGCTCAAGCGGCCGGACCGGGGAGCTGTTTTTT
V: TRBV7-2
J: TRBJ2-2
D: NA
size: NA

CDR3: CASSIHYLNEQFF
DNA: TGTGCCAGTAGTATCCACTACCTCAATGAGCAGTTCTTC
V: TRBV19
J: TRBJ2-1
D: NA
size: once

CDR3: CASSSRVGGNSPLHF
DNA: TGTGCCAGCAGCTCGCGGGTTGGAGGTAATTCACCCCTCCACTTT
V: TRBV5-8
J: TRBJ1-6
D: NA
size: NA

CDR3: CASSVQGQGVSGYTF
DNA: TGTGCCAGTAGTGTCCAGGGACAGGGGGTTTCTGGCTACACCTTC
V: TRBV19
J: TRBJ1-2
D: TRBD1
size: NA

CDR3: CASSYRGRNNSPLHF
DNA: TGTGCCAGCAGTTACAGGGGGCGGAATAATTCACCCCTCCACTTT
V: TRBV6-5
J: TRBJ1-6
D: TRBD1
size: NA

CDR3: CASSDVGQLYGYTF
DNA: TGTGCCAGCAGTGACGTGGGGCAACTCTATGGCTACACCTTC
V: TRBV25-1
J: TRBJ1-2
D: NA
size: NA

CDR3: CASSLYPRDRGDYGYTF
DNA: TGTGCCAGCAGTTTATACCCCCGCGACAGGGGCGACTATGGCTACACCTTC
V: TRBV27
J: TRBJ1-2
D: TRBD1
size: NA

CDR3: CASSRGPASGNNEQFF
DNA: TGCGCCAGCAGCCGCGGTCCGGCTAGCGGAAACAATGAGCAGTTCTTC
V: TRBV4-3
J: TRBJ2-1
D: TRBD2
size: NA

CDR3: CASSLDFVTEAFF
DNA: TGTGCCAGCAGCTTAGATTTTGTAACTGAAGCTTTCTTT
V: TRBV7-2
J: TRBJ1-1
D: NA
size: NA

CDR3: CASSSTGTSGNTIYF
DNA: TGTGCCAGCAGCTCGACAGGGACTTCTGGAAACACCATATATTTT
V: TRBV6-6
J: TRBJ1-3
D: TRBD1
size: NA

CDR3: CASSQDRDSPLHF
DNA: TGTGCCAGCAGTCAGGACAGAGATTCACCCCTCCACTTT
V: TRBV6-4
J: TRBJ1-6
D: NA
size: NA

CDR3: CASSTMRQTFTEAFF
DNA: TGTGCCAGCTCAACGATGAGGCAGACTTTCACTGAAGCTTTCTTT
V: TRBV18
J: TRBJ1-1
D: NA
size: once

CDR3: CASSEFSGGRETQYF
DNA: TGTGCCAGCAGTGAATTCTCTGGCGGAAGAGAGACCCAGTACTTC
V: TRBV6-1
J: TRBJ2-5
D: NA
size: NA

CDR3: CASSSLRVASYEQYF
DNA: TGTGCCAGCAGCTCACTCAGGGTGGCGTCCTACGAGCAGTACTTC
V: TRBV11-2
J: TRBJ2-7
D: NA
size: NA

CDR3: CASSPVGGGYGYTF
DNA: TGTGCCAGCAGCCCCGTCGGGGGAGGCTATGGCTACACCTTC
V: TRBV5-4
J: TRBJ1-2
D: NA
size: NA

CDR3: CASSLRAGARTDTQYF
DNA: TGTGCCAGCAGCTTACGGGCAGGGGCCCGCACAGATACGCAGTATTTT
V: TRBV7-9
J: TRBJ2-3
D: NA
size: once